This T cell receptor beta chain was captured in a study of T cell clonality in common variable immunodeficiency. Regarding the study as a whole: CVID patient heterogeneity limited repertoire-clinical complication correlations. Shared TCRbeta clones were fewer between CVID subjects than controls. Reportedly, TCR beta sequences from common variable immunodeficiency showed fewer deletions and N-nucleotide insertions.

In this sample, this clone turned up a few times. Its antigen is as yet unknown. The protocol was immunoSEQ multiplex PCR, while the TCRdb copy is restricted to in-frame clones and leaves out a portion. The data show about 39,000 clones, with none appearing a single time. Each donor provided roughly 4.5 to 8.5 ml of heparinized whole blood. The source material was peripheral blood mononuclear cells. The source is a person aged 18-70 years in good health.

The covered CDR3 bases are TGTGCCAGCAGCCGGACAGGGCAGCGCACAGATACC. This encodes CASSRTGQRTDT. In full, the CDR3 is CASSRTGQRTDTQYF. J is TRBJ2-5 and V is TRBV5-5; 8 bases match TRBD1. The read finishes 3 residues shy of the CDR3 end, and the germline J gene is used to complete it. The CDR3 spans 15 residues. Looked up from germline, CDR1 is SGHKS and CDR2 is YYEKEE (reference sequence).